This T cell receptor (beta chain) was identified in a study of T cells in Graves' hyperthyroidism and ophthalmopathy. Whole-study results and caveats: The model forecast ophthalmopathy, anticipating it by a median about 7 months before onset. Ophthalmopathy and stable hyperthyroidism were separated by a 13 V-J model. Blood also contained most expanded thyroid clonotypes above 0.001.

This clonotype was counted a few times. The antigen remains unidentified. TCR beta CDR3 regions were amplified from RNA. Primed by the HTBI set, a first-round RT-PCR was run on the TCR CDR3. TCRdb analysed the multiplex PCR reads with MiXCR anew, one entry per CDR3 protein. Of approximately 520,000 distinct CDR3 sequences in the sample, around a quarter were seen once. Germline assignment: CDR1 MNHNS and CDR2 SASEGT. This CDR3 comprises 15 residues. V was trimmed by 8 bases and J by 3 bases, leaving 19 bases between them. Sequenced sample: blood. This chain uses TRBV6-1 with TRBJ1-2; no reliable D call. The receptor comes from a woman between 25 and 40 years old with Graves' ophthalmopathy. The CDR3 DNA follows: TGTGCCAGCCGCTATGCGGGGTTAAGTGACTATGGCTACACCTTC. Residues: CASRYAGLSDYGYTF.